This T cell receptor beta chain was captured in a study of blood T cell repertoires in COVID-19. This clone was recorded at least ten times. V gave up 2 bases and J gave up 3 bases; unmatched junction bases: 3. Germline CDR1 is LNHNV and CDR2 is YYDKDF (reference sequence). The CDR3 consists of 14 residues. Profiled with immunoSEQ multiplex PCR; TCRdb holds only in-frame clones, not every one. The table records roughly 130,000 clones, about 80% of them present only once. Sequenced sample: peripheral blood. The chain couples TRBV15 to TRBJ1-1; the match to TRBD1 covers 7 bases. This receptor was identified in a woman in her 50s with acute or convalescent COVID-19. CDR3 protein: CATSRRQGDTEAFF. The CDR3, as DNA: TGTGCCACCAGCAGAAGACAGGGTGACACTGAAGCTTTCTTT.